These T cell receptor beta chains were read from a single sample in a study of blood T cell repertoires in COVID-19. Produced via immunoSEQ multiplex PCR; TCRdb's table is partial and in-frame only. The sample has 300,000 to 350,000 clones, roughly 86% seen once. The material sequenced was peripheral blood. Source of these receptors: a man under 40 with COVID-19, enrolled during active disease. Each CDR3 is given with its conserved first and last residue. The D gene is left open where the match is weak. Only part of the rows carry a size: once, few, many, or a class if the clone is expanded.

.,TRBV5-1,TRBJ1-3,TRBD1,CASSAGTGGNENTIYF,TGCGCCAGCAGCGCCGGGACAGGGGGCAATGAAAACACCATATATTTT
.,TRBV5-1,TRBJ1-4,.,CASSLREPNEKLFF,TGCGCCAGCAGCCTCCGGGAGCCTAATGAAAAACTGTTTTTT
.,TRBV2,TRBJ2-2,TRBD1,CASSQDRGRTGELFF,TGTGCCAGCAGTCAGGACAGGGGGCGTACCGGGGAGCTGTTTTTT
.,TRBV11-3,TRBJ2-1,TRBD1,CASSFAGGRSNEQFF,TGTGCCAGCAGCTTCGCAGGGGGTAGGAGCAATGAGCAGTTCTTC
.,TRBV5-4,TRBJ2-3,.,CASSSGQIGGDTQYF,TGTGCCAGCAGCTCCGGACAGATTGGTGGAGATACGCAGTATTTT
once,TRBV2,TRBJ2-3,TRBD2,CASREGLGADTQYF,TGTGCCAGCAGGGAGGGACTAGGGGCAGATACGCAGTATTTT
.,TRBV27,TRBJ2-5,.,CASRGLGKDTQETQYF,TGTGCCAGTAGAGGTCTGGGTAAGGACACCCAAGAGACCCAGTACTTC
.,TRBV6-5,TRBJ2-3,.,CASRRDRGTDTQYF,TGTGCCAGCAGACGAGACAGAGGCACAGATACGCAGTATTTT
.,TRBV11-2,TRBJ2-3,TRBD2,CASSLEPGGGASGTQYF,TGTGCCAGCAGCTTAGAGCCTGGCGGGGGGGCCTCTGGTACGCAGTATTTT
.,TRBV18,TRBJ1-1,.,CASSRNRDTEAFF,TGTGCCAGCTCACGGAACCGGGACACTGAAGCTTTCTTT
.,TRBV6-5,TRBJ1-1,TRBD1,CASERGQPDTEAFF,TGTGCCAGCGAAAGGGGACAGCCAGACACTGAAGCTTTCTTT
.,TRBV19,TRBJ2-3,.,CASTPGHGDTQYF,TGTGCCAGCACCCCCGGTCACGGAGATACGCAGTATTTT
.,TRBV30,TRBJ1-1,.,CAWSVQLNTEAFF,TGTGCCTGGAGTGTACAGCTGAACACTGAAGCTTTCTTT
.,TRBV6-5,TRBJ1-5,.,CASRSGVYQPQHF,TGTGCCAGCAGAAGCGGGGTTTATCAGCCCCAGCATTTT
.,TRBV27,TRBJ2-3,TRBD2,CASSPSWGAGDPDTQYF,TGTGCCAGCAGTCCCTCGTGGGGAGCGGGGGATCCCGACACGCAGTATTTT
.,TRBV28,TRBJ1-4,.,CASSLGRRGEKLFF,TGTGCCAGCAGTTTAGGGCGGCGGGGGGAAAAACTGTTTTTT
.,TRBV20-1,TRBJ1-3,TRBD1,CSASAQGLYSGNTIYF,TGCAGTGCTAGTGCACAGGGGCTCTACTCTGGAAACACCATATATTTT
.,TRBV27,TRBJ2-3,.,CASIRRGLRTDTQYF,TGTGCCAGCATTAGGCGGGGACTTCGCACAGATACGCAGTATTTT
few,TRBV24-1,TRBJ2-2,.,CATSDLYPTGELFF,TGTGCCACCAGTGATTTGTATCCCACCGGGGAGCTGTTTTTT
.,TRBV15,TRBJ1-4,.,CATSSYPGSTEKLFF,TGTGCCACCAGCTCCTACCCGGGTTCTACTGAAAAACTGTTTTTT
.,TRBV15,TRBJ2-2,.,CATSRSRQLTGELFF,TGTGCCACCAGCAGGAGTAGACAGCTCACCGGGGAGCTGTTTTTT
.,TRBV6-5,TRBJ1-6,.,CASSSTESSYNSPLHF,TGTGCCAGCAGTTCGACTGAGAGCTCCTATAATTCACCCCTCCACTTT
few,TRBV7-9,TRBJ1-3,.,CASSPDTVPSGNTIYF,TGTGCCAGCAGCCCCGACACGGTTCCTTCTGGAAACACCATATATTTT
.,TRBV4-1,TRBJ2-5,TRBD2,CASSQAGGATTTQYF,TGCGCCAGCAGCCAAGCGGGGGGGGCCACGACGACCCAGTACTTC
.,TRBV27,TRBJ2-7,TRBD1,CASSLSGQGVYEQYF,TGTGCCAGCAGCTTGTCGGGACAGGGGGTCTACGAGCAGTACTTC
.,TRBV2,TRBJ1-1,TRBD1,CASMAQGVSMNTEAFF,TGTGCCAGCATGGCTCAGGGGGTTTCAATGAACACTGAAGCTTTCTTT